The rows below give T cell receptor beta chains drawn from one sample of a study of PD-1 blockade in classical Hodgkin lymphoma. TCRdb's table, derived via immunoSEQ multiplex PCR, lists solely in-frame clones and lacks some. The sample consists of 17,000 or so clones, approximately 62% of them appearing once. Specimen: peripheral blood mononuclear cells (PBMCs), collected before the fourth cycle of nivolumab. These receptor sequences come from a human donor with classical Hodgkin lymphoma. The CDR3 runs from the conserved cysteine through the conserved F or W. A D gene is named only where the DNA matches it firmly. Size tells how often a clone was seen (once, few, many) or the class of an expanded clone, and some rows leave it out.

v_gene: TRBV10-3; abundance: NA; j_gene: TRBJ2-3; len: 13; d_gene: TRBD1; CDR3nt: TGTGCCATCAGTACAGGGGCAGCAGATACGCAGTATTTT; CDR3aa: CAISTGAADTQYF
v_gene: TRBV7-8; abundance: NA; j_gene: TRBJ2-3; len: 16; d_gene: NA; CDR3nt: TGTGCCAGCAGCTCCTTGGAGGGGTATAGCACAGATACGCAGTATTTT; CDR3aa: CASSSLEGYSTDTQYF
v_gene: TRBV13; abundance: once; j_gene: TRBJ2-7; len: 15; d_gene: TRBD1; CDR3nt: TGTGCCAGCAGCTTTTGGGGACAGAGCTCCTACGAGCAGTACTTC; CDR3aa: CASSFWGQSSYEQYF
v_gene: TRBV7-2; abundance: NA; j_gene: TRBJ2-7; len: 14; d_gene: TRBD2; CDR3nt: TGTGCCAGCAGCCCCTTCCCAGCGGGGTACGAGCAGTACTTC; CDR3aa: CASSPFPAGYEQYF
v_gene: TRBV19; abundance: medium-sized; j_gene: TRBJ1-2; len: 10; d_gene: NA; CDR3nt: TGTGCCAGTAGTATAGGTGGCTACACCTTC; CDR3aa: CASSIGGYTF
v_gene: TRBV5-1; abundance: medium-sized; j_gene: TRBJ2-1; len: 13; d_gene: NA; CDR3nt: TGCGCCAGCAGTCTGAACGGTTACAATGAGCAGTTCTTC; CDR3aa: CASSLNGYNEQFF
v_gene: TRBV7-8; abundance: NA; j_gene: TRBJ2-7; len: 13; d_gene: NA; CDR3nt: TGTGCCAGCAGCGCCGGGAGCTCCTACGAGCAGTACTTC; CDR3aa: CASSAGSSYEQYF
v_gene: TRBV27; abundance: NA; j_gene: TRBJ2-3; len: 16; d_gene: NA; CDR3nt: TGTGCCAGCAGTCTTCGGGTGGACTCTAGCACAGATACGCAGTATTTT; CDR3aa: CASSLRVDSSTDTQYF
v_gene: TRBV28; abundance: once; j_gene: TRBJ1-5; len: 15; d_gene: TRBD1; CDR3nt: TGTGCCAGCAGTTTAGGAACAGGGGGGGTCCAGCCCCAGCATTTT; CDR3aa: CASSLGTGGVQPQHF
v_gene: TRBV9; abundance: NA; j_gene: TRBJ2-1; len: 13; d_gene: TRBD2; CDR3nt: TGTGCCAGTGGCGGGAGGTCCTACAATGAGCAGTTCTTC; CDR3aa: CASGGRSYNEQFF
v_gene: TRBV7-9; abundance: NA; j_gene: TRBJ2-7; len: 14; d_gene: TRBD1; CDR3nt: TGTGCCAGCAGCTTGTCGGACAGGGTCCACGAGCAGTACTTC; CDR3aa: CASSLSDRVHEQYF
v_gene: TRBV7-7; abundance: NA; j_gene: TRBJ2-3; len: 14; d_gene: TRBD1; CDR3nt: TGTGCCAGCAGCTTGGGACAGCGCTCGGATACGCAGTATTTT; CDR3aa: CASSLGQRSDTQYF
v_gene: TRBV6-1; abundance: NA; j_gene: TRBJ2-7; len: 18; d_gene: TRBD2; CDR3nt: TGTGCCAGCAGTGGGTCTTCGATGCGGGAGGTCCGTACCTACGAGCAGTACTTC; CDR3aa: CASSGSSMREVRTYEQYF
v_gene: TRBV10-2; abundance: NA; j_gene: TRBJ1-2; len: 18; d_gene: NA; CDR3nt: TGCGCCAGCAGTGAGTCGCGGGGCAAGGGTTCCCCCAACTATGGCTACACCTTC; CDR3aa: CASSESRGKGSPNYGYTF
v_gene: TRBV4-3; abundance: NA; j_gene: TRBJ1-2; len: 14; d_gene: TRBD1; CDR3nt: TGCGCCAGCAGCCAAGATCACAGGGGGAATGGCTACACCTTC; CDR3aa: CASSQDHRGNGYTF
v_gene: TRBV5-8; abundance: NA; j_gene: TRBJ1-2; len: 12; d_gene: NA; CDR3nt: TGTGCCAGCAGCTGGGACAAGAGGGGCTACACCTTC; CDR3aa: CASSWDKRGYTF
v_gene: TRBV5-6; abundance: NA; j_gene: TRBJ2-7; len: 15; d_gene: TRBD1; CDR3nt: TGTGCCAGCAGCTTGCCGGGACAGGTGGGCTACGAGCAGTACTTC; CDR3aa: CASSLPGQVGYEQYF
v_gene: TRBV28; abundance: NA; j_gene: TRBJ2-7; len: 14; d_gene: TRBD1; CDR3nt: TGTGCCAGCACAGGACAGGGGGCCGCGGACGAGCAGTACTTC; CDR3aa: CASTGQGAADEQYF
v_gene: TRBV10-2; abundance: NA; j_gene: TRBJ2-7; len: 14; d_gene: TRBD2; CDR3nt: TGCGCCAGCAGTGCGGCGGGAGAGCTTGGCGAGCAGTACTTC; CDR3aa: CASSAAGELGEQYF
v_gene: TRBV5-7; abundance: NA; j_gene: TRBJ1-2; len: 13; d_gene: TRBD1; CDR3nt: TGTGCCAGCAGCCTAGAGACAGGGAATGGCTACACCTTC; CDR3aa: CASSLETGNGYTF
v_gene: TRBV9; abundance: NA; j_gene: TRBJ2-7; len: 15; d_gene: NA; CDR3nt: TGTGCCAGCAGCGTATCGGCCGGGACAACCTACGAGCAGTACTTC; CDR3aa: CASSVSAGTTYEQYF
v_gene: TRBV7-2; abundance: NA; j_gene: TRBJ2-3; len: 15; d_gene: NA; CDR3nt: TGTGCCAGCAGCAAAAGTGTTCTGAACACAGATACGCAGTATTTT; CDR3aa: CASSKSVLNTDTQYF
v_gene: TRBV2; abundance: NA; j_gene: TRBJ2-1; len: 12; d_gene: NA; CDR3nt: TGTGCCAGCAATGGGGAAGGGCATGAGCAGTTCTTC; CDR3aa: CASNGEGHEQFF
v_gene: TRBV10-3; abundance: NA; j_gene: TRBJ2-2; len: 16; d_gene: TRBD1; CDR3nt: TGTGCCATCAGTTCCCGACAGGGGGCAGGATCCGGGGAGCTGTTTTTT; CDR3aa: CAISSRQGAGSGELFF
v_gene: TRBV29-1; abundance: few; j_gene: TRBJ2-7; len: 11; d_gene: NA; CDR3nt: TGCAGCGGGACAGTCTCCTACGAGCAGTACTTC; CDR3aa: CSGTVSYEQYF
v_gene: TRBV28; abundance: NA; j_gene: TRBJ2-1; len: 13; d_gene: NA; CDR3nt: TGTGCCAGCAGTTTCGTTATGGGTAATGAGCAGTTCTTC; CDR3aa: CASSFVMGNEQFF
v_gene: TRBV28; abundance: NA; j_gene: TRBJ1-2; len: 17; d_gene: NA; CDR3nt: TGTGCCAGCAGCGCCAACCGGGGACGGGGGTATAACTATGGCTACACCTTC; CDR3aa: CASSANRGRGYNYGYTF
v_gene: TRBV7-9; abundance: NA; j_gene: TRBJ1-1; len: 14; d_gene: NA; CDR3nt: TGTGCCAGCAGCTATGGACAGTTGAACACTGAAGCTTTCTTT; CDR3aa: CASSYGQLNTEAFF
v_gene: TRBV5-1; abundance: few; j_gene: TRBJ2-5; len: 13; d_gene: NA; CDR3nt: TGCGCCAGCAGCTTGACTGCGGAAGAGACCCAGTACTTC; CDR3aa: CASSLTAEETQYF
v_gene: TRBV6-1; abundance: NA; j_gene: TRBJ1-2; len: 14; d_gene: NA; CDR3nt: TGTGCCAGCAGTGAAGTTCAGGGTCCCTATGGCTACACCTTC; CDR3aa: CASSEVQGPYGYTF
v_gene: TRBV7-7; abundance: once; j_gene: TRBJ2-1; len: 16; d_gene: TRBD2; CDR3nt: TGTGCCAGCAGCCCACTAGCGGGAGAAGGATACAATGAGCAGTTCTTC; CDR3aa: CASSPLAGEGYNEQFF
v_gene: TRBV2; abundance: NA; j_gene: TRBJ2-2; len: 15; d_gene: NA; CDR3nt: TGTGCCAGCAGTGCCCAGGCAGCGAACACCGGGGAGCTGTTTTTT; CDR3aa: CASSAQAANTGELFF
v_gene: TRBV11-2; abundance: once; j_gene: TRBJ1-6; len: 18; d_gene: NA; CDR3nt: TGTGCCAGCAGCCCAAGAACAGGAGGAAGCTCCTATAATTCACCCCTCCACTTT; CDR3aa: CASSPRTGGSSYNSPLHF